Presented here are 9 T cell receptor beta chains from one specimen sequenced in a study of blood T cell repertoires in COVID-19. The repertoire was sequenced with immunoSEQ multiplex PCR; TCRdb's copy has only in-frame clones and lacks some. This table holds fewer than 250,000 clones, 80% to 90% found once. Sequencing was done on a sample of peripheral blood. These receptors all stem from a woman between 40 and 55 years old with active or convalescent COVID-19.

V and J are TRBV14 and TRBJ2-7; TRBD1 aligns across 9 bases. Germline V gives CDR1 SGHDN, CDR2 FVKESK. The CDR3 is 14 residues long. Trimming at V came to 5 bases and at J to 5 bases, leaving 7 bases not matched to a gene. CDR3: CASSVGQGGDEQYF. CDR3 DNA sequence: TGTGCCAGCAGCGTGGGACAGGGTGGAGACGAGCAGTACTTC.

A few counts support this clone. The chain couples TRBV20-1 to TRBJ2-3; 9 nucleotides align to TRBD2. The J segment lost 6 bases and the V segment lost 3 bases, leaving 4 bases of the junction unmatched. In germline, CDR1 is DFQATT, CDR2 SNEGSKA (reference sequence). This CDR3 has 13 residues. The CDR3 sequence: CSASASGVDTQYF. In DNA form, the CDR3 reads TGCAGTGCTAGTGCTAGCGGGGTGGATACGCAGTATTTT.

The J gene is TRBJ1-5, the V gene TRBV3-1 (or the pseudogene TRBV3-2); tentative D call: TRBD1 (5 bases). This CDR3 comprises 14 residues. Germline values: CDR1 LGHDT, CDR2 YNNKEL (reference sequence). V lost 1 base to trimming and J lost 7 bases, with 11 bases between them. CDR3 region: CASSQAAGGQPQHF. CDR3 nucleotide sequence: TGTGCCAGCAGCCAAGCGGCGGGGGGACAGCCCCAGCATTTT.

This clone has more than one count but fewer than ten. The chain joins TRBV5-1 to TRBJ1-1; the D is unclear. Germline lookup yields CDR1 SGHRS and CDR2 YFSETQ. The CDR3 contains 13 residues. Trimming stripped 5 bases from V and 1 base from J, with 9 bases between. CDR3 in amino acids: CASSRLANTEAFF. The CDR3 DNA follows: TGCGCCAGCAGTAGGCTAGCGAACACTGAAGCTTTCTTT.

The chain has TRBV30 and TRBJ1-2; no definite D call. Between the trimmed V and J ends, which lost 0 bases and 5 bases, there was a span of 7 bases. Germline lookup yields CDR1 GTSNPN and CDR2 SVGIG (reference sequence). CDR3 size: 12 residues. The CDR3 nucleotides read TGTGCCTGGAGTGTACTTCGATATGGCTACACCTTC. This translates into CAWSVLRYGYTF.

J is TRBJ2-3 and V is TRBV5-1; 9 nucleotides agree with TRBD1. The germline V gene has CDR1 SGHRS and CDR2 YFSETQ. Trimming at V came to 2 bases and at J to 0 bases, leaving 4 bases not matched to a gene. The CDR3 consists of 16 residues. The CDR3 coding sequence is TGCGCCAGCAGCTTAACAGGGGGCCGTAGCACAGATACGCAGTATTTT. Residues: CASSLTGGRSTDTQYF.

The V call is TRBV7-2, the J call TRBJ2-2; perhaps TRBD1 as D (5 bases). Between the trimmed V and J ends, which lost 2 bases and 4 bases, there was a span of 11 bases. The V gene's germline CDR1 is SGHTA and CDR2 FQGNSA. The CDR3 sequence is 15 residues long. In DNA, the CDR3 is TGTGCCAGCAGCTTAACGCAGGGATCCACCGGGGAGCTGTTTTTT. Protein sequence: CASSLTQGSTGELFF.

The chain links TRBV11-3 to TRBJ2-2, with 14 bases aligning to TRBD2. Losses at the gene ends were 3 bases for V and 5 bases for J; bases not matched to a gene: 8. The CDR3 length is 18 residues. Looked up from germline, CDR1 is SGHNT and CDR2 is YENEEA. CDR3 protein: CASSFETSGRARTGELFF. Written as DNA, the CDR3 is TGTGCCAGCAGCTTTGAGACTAGCGGGAGGGCCCGGACCGGGGAGCTGTTTTTT. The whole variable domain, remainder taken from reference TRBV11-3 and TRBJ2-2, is EAGVVQSPRYKIIEKKQPVAFWCNPISGHNTLYWYLQNLGQGPELLIRYENEEAVDDSQLPKDRFSAERLKGVDSTLKIQPAELGDSAVYLCASSFETSGRARTGELFFGEGSRLTVL.

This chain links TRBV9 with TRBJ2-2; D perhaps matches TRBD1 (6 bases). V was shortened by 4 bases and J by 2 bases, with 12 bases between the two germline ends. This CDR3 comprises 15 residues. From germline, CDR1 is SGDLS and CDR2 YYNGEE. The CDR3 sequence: CASSTWTDNTGELFF. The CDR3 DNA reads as TGTGCCAGCAGCACTTGGACAGATAACACCGGGGAGCTGTTTTTT.